The rows below give T cell receptor beta chains drawn from one sample of a study of CD8 T cells in Susac syndrome. From the immunoSEQ multiplex PCR reads, TCRdb called clonotypes with MiXCR, one entry per CDR3 protein. This sample has some 60,000 distinct CDR3 sequences, with around nine tenths found just once. The sequenced material came from CD8+ T cells from PBMCs. These receptors all come from a human donor in good health. Both conserved end residues are part of each CDR3. A D gene is named only where the DNA matches it firmly. A row's size may be missing; if present it is once, few, many or a size class.

TGTGCCTGGAGCGGGAGCGTCTATGGCTACACCTTC | CAWSGSVYGYTF | TRBJ1-2 | few | TRBV30 | .
TGTGCCAGCAGCCAAGGTACGGGGTCCTACGAGCAGTACTTC | CASSQGTGSYEQYF | TRBJ2-7 | . | TRBV3-1 | .
TGTGCCAGCAGCTTAGGCGGCCTGAATGAGCAGTTCTTC | CASSLGGLNEQFF | TRBJ2-1 | few | TRBV7-3 | .
TGTGCCAGCAGCTTCTCTTATCGGGGCTACACCTTC | CASSFSYRGYTF | TRBJ1-2 | . | TRBV5-6 | .
TGCAGTGCTATCCCGACTACCTACAATGAGCAGTTCTTC | CSAIPTTYNEQFF | TRBJ2-1 | . | TRBV20-1 | .
TGTGCCAGCAGCGGCCTCCCAACAGGGTCTAGTAGCACAGATACGCAGTATTTT | CASSGLPTGSSSTDTQYF | TRBJ2-3 | . | TRBV7-9 | .
TGTGCCAGCAGCTTAGGGACTAGCGGGGTGTCCTACGAGCAGTACTTC | CASSLGTSGVSYEQYF | TRBJ2-7 | . | TRBV7-9 | TRBD2
TGTGCCAGTAGTAACAGCAACACCGGGGAGCGGTTTTTT | CASSNSNTGERFF | TRBJ2-2 | . | TRBV19 | .
TGCAGTGCAAAAGAGGTGGCTAGCGCCCACAATGAGCAGTTCTTC | CSAKEVASAHNEQFF | TRBJ2-1 | . | TRBV20-1 | .
TGTGCCAGCAGCTTACGAGCTGGGGCCAACGTCCTGACTTTC | CASSLRAGANVLTF | TRBJ2-6 | once | TRBV7-9 | .
TGCGCCAGCAGCCAAACCGGGACAGGGATTAACACCGGGGAGCTGTTTTTT | CASSQTGTGINTGELFF | TRBJ2-2 | . | TRBV4-3 | TRBD1
TGTGCCAGCAGCCCCCGGGGGTACAATGAGCAGTTCTTC | CASSPRGYNEQFF | TRBJ2-1 | . | TRBV6-5 | .
TGCAGTGCTAGAGATCCCCGCGGCACTGCCTACGAGCAGTACTTC | CSARDPRGTAYEQYF | TRBJ2-7 | . | TRBV20-1 | .
TGTGCCAGCAGTTATTTTTCAGGGTTGAGCTCCTATAATTCACCCCTCCACTTT | CASSYFSGLSSYNSPLHF | TRBJ1-6 | once | TRBV6-5 | .